This passage covers 30 T cell receptor beta chains from one sample sequenced in a study of CD8 T cells in Susac syndrome (dated by TCRdb to between 2019 and 2020). The library was obtained by the immunoSEQ multiplex PCR assay. RNA was extracted using the RNeasy kit, and roughly 0.5 to 1 ug of the RNA was reverse transcribed with random hexamers. Through fastp at Q25 and MiXCR, TCRdb rebuilt clones from the public reads, retaining in-frame beta chains. All rows with the same CDR3 protein become a single entry with the most common DNA and genes. The sample table contains some 300,000 distinct CDR3 sequences; only one count was recorded for more than 75% of them. About 0.11% of the sample rests with the top ten. The sample was CD8+ T cells from PBMCs. The receptors shown here come from a human donor with multiple sclerosis.

This rearrangement joins TRBV5-1 to TRBJ2-2, with 7 positions matching TRBD1. V was pared by 0 bases and J by 1 base, with 3 bases of the junction left unmatched. This CDR3 spans 16 amino acids. Germline V CDR1 and CDR2: SGHRS, YFSETQ. CDR3: CASSLGQGLNTGELFF. CDR3 sequence (DNA): TGCGCCAGCAGCTTGGGACAGGGATTGAACACCGGGGAGCTGTTTTTT.

The CDR3 region is CASSPGGSVEKLFF. The CDR3 bases are TGTGCCAGCAGTCCAGGGGGGTCGGTTGAAAAACTGTTTTTT. The rearrangement links TRBV12-3 or TRBV12-4 to TRBJ1-4; TRBD1 matches at 7 bases. V was clipped by 5 bases and J by 7 bases; unmatched bases: 7. The CDR3 runs 14 residues.

The CDR3 region has the DNA TGCAGTGCCCCGCCCCGGGACTTCCAAGAGACCCAGTACTTC. Amino acids: CSAPPRDFQETQYF. V usage is TRBV20-1 and J usage is TRBJ2-5; D perhaps matches TRBD2 (6 bases). The CDR3 has 14 amino acids. CDR1 is DFQATT and CDR2 is SNEGSKA in the germline V gene (reference sequence). V was clipped by 6 bases and J by 1 base, with 15 bases between them.

The chain links TRBV29-1 to TRBJ2-1; 8 positions match TRBD1. V gave up 6 bases and J gave up 6 bases; unmatched junction bases: 10. The length of the CDR3 is 14 residues. Germline V lookup: CDR1 SQVTM, CDR2 ANQGSEA. The CDR3 DNA follows: TGCAGCGTGGGGACAGGTTCGGCTGTCAATGAGCAGTTCTTC. This encodes CSVGTGSAVNEQFF.

This chain uses TRBV27 with TRBJ1-2; maybe TRBD1 (5 bases). Germline V gene lookup returns CDR1 MNHEY and CDR2 SMNVEV (reference sequence). The CDR3 sequence is 15 residues long. V lost 3 bases, J lost 4 bases, and 15 bases lay in between. The CDR3 here is CASSFLVGDPYGYTF. The CDR3 nucleotides are TGTGCCAGCAGTTTCCTTGTTGGGGACCCCTATGGCTACACCTTC.

This clonotype was seen a few times. The chain carries TRBV27 and TRBJ2-7; TRBD2 aligns across 11 bases. The J segment lost 2 bases and the V segment lost 10 bases, leaving 4 bases of the junction unmatched. The CDR3 runs to 13 residues. Per germline, CDR1 MNHEY and CDR2 SMNVEV (reference sequence). The CDR3 region is CATSLAGAYEQYF. The CDR3 DNA sequence: TGTGCCACGTCACTAGCGGGGGCCTACGAGCAGTACTTC.

The chain has TRBV11-2 and TRBJ2-1; D may correspond to TRBD1 or TRBD2 (5 bases each). The V end was cut by 5 bases, the J end by 2 bases, with 13 bases between. Per the germline V gene, CDR1 is SGHAT and CDR2 is FQNNGV. This CDR3 spans 15 amino acids. The CDR3: CASSRGASPYNEQFF. In DNA form, the CDR3 reads TGTGCCAGCAGCCGAGGGGCTAGTCCCTACAATGAGCAGTTCTTC.

The V gene is TRBV2, the J gene TRBJ2-7, with D uncertain. The CDR3 covers 14 residues. The germline V gene has CDR1 SNHLY and CDR2 FYNNEI. Between the trimmed V and J ends, which lost 6 bases and 7 bases, there was a span of 19 bases. The CDR3 nucleotides are TGTGCCAGCAGAGGCACTGCTTCTCCGAGGGAGCAGTACTTC. Amino acids: CASRGTASPREQYF.

The rearrangement uses TRBV29-1 and TRBJ1-2, with D uncertain. V was clipped by 4 bases and J by 7 bases, with 16 bases between them. Germline V CDR1 and CDR2: SQVTM, ANQGSEA. The length of the CDR3 is 13 residues. The CDR3 DNA reads TGCAGCGTTGTTATCTCGGCCGGCGGTGGCTACACCTTC. This codes for CSVVISAGGGYTF.

V and J are TRBV7-9 and TRBJ1-1; TRBD1 matches 9 bases. V lost 7 bases and J lost 4; bases outside the gene matches: 10. Germline V CDR1 and CDR2: SEHNR, FQNEAQ (reference sequence). The CDR3 runs 15 residues. The CDR3 protein is CASNTDRGYATEAFF. The CDR3 DNA is TGTGCCAGCAACACAGACAGGGGGTATGCCACTGAAGCTTTCTTT.

CDR3 sequence (DNA): TGTGCTAGTGGTTTGCCTTCCGTCATCTTCTATGGCTACACCTTC. Its translation is CASGLPSVIFYGYTF. The V gene is TRBV12-5, the J gene TRBJ1-2; D remains ambiguous. The V gene's germline CDR1 is LGHNT and CDR2 FRNRAP. Trimming removed 2 bases at V and 4 bases at J, with 14 bases between. This CDR3 is built from 15 residues. Variable domain in full (rest from reference TRBV12-5 and TRBJ1-2): DARVTQTPRHKVTEMGQEVTMRCQPILGHNTVFWYRQTMMQGLELLAYFRNRAPLDDSGMPKDRFSAEMPDATLATLKIQPSEPRDSAVYFCASGLPSVIFYGYTFGSGTRLTVV.

This clonotype appeared a single time. The CDR3 sequence: CASSQDWNEQFF. The CDR3 DNA reads TGTGCCAGCAGCCAAGATTGGAATGAGCAGTTCTTC. The chain joins TRBV3-1 to TRBJ2-1; no reliable D call. The CDR3 covers 12 residues. Looked up from germline, CDR1 is LGHDT and CDR2 is YNNKEL (reference sequence). V was clipped by 0 bases and J by 7 bases, with 4 bases between them.

This chain uses TRBV27 with TRBJ2-1; 8 bases are a match to TRBD1. The CDR3 spans 13 residues. Germline assignment: CDR1 MNHEY and CDR2 SMNVEV (reference sequence). J was trimmed by 7 bases and V by 2 bases; bases with no gene match: 1. The CDR3 DNA is TGTGCCAGCAGTTTAGACAGGGGAAATGAGCAGTTCTTC. This codes for CASSLDRGNEQFF.

The chain links TRBV12-3 or TRBV12-4 to TRBJ2-5, with a possible D match to TRBD2 (5 bases). The ends were cut back, 7 bases at V and 5 bases at J, with 14 bases in the middle. The CDR3 covers 13 residues. The CDR3 loop is CASTLALEETQYF. The DNA of the CDR3 is TGTGCCAGCACCCTGGCACTAGAGGAGACCCAGTACTTC.

This clonotype was counted only a few times. This chain connects TRBV5-1 to TRBJ2-2, with a weak D call TRBD1 (7 bases). The CDR3 consists of 16 residues. V shed 2 bases and J shed 1 base, with 12 bases lying between them. CDR1 is SGHRS, CDR2 YFSETQ, per germline. The CDR3 loop is CASSFYQGGNTGELFF. CDR3 in DNA: TGCGCCAGCAGCTTCTACCAGGGGGGGAACACCGGGGAGCTGTTTTTT.

This clonotype was counted only a few times. The chain employs TRBV13 and TRBJ2-5; D is uncertain. Looked up from germline, CDR1 is PRHDT and CDR2 is FYEKMQ (reference sequence). Between the trimmed V and J ends, which lost 0 bases and 3 bases, there was a span of 5 bases. The CDR3 runs 13 residues. CDR3 protein: CASSLGGEETQYF. The CDR3 bases are TGTGCCAGCAGCTTAGGAGGAGAAGAGACCCAGTACTTC.

The gene calls are TRBV10-2 and TRBJ2-7; no reliable D call. V lost 6 bases and J lost 7, with 19 bases in between. The CDR3 covers 14 residues. Germline CDR1 and CDR2: WSHSY and SAAADI. CDR3 nucleotides: TGCGCCAGCAGCGTCCGCGCGGAGCGTGGGGAGCAGTACTTC. Translation: CASSVRAERGEQYF.

This rearrangement joins TRBV30 to TRBJ1-5; no definite D call. Germline-derived CDR1 and CDR2 are GTSNPN and SVGIG (reference sequence). The germline V and J ends were trimmed by 0 bases and 3 bases, with 9 bases remaining between them. The CDR3 consists of 14 residues. This chain's CDR3 is CAWSVGPLNQPQHF. The CDR3 DNA sequence: TGTGCCTGGAGTGTAGGACCTCTCAATCAGCCCCAGCATTTT.

The V call is TRBV3-1, the J call TRBJ2-6; 10 nucleotides agree with TRBD2. From germline, CDR1 is LGHDT and CDR2 YNNKEL (reference sequence). This CDR3 has 16 residues. V lost 3 bases to trimming and J lost 1 base; unmatched junction nucleotides: 0. The CDR3 coding sequence is TGTGCCAGCAGCCAGGGACTAGCGTCTGGGGCCAACGTCCTGACTTTC. Amino acids: CASSQGLASGANVLTF.

The chain links TRBV30 to TRBJ1-2; 8 nucleotides line up with TRBD1. CDR1 is GTSNPN and CDR2 is SVGIG in the germline V gene (reference sequence). This CDR3 has 12 residues. V trimming: 0 bases; J trimming: 8 bases; junction bases outside the gene matches: 2. The CDR3 is CAWSVQGGGYTF. The CDR3 bases are TGTGCCTGGAGTGTACAGGGGGGAGGCTACACCTTC.

The rearrangement joins TRBV13 to TRBJ2-5, with D uncertain. The V end lost 2 bases, the J end lost 4 bases, and 14 bases lay between the germline ends. Looked up from germline, CDR1 is PRHDT and CDR2 is FYEKMQ (reference sequence). The CDR3 sequence is 15 residues long. DNA of the CDR3: TGTGCCAGCAGCTTAAAGGCAGACCTCCCAGAGACCCAGTACTTC. Encoded protein: CASSLKADLPETQYF.

This chain connects TRBV5-6 to TRBJ2-6; no clear D. The germline V gene encodes CDR1 SGHDT and CDR2 YYEEEE. The CDR3 is 13 residues long. V lost 4 bases to trimming and J lost 2 bases, with 4 bases between them. CDR3: CASSNTGANVLTF. For the CDR3, the DNA is TGTGCCAGCAGCAATACTGGGGCCAACGTCCTGACTTTC.

This sequence joins TRBV30 and TRBJ1-5; D perhaps matches TRBD1 (5 bases). The CDR3 has 15 residues. Germline V CDR1 and CDR2: GTSNPN, SVGIG (reference sequence). V gave up 1 base and J gave up 6 bases, with 16 bases separating them. CDR3 region: CAWSGRDSRGQPQHF. As DNA, the CDR3 is TGTGCCTGGAGTGGACGGGACTCTAGGGGTCAGCCCCAGCATTTT.

In this sample, this clonotype turned up once. This rearrangement joins TRBV10-3 to TRBJ2-1; tentative D call: TRBD2 (5 bases). Germline values: CDR1 ENHRY, CDR2 SYGVKD. This CDR3 has 13 amino acids. CDR3 loop: CAAERSQGNEQFF. CDR3 coding DNA: TGTGCAGCAGAGCGGTCTCAAGGTAATGAGCAGTTCTTC.

V gene TRBV30 combines with J gene TRBJ1-2; the match to TRBD1 covers 7 bases. Germline V gene data show CDR1 as GTSNPN and CDR2 as SVGIG (reference sequence). The CDR3 contains 15 residues. After removal of 3 bases from V and 2 bases from J, the junction contained 9 bases not matched to a gene. The chain's CDR3 is CAWRARGQINYGYTF. Written as DNA, the CDR3 is TGTGCCTGGAGGGCGAGGGGACAGATAAACTATGGCTACACCTTC.

The chain employs TRBV4-2 and TRBJ2-1, with 11 bases aligning to TRBD2. V was clipped by 8 bases and J by 5 bases; unmatched bases: 8. In germline, CDR1 is LGHNA, CDR2 YNFKEQ. CDR3 length: 15 amino acids. CDR3 sequence: CASAKTSGKNNEQFF. The DNA for the CDR3 is TGTGCCAGCGCTAAGACTAGCGGGAAGAACAATGAGCAGTTCTTC.

The V call is TRBV11-2, the J call TRBJ2-3; the D is unclear. Germline assignment: CDR1 SGHAT and CDR2 FQNNGV. The ends were cut back, 0 bases at V and 3 bases at J, with 10 bases in the middle. This CDR3 spans 15 amino acids. CDR3 region: CASSLEALRTDTQYF. CDR3 bases: TGTGCCAGCAGCTTAGAGGCGCTGAGAACAGATACGCAGTATTTT.

CDR3 sequence reads: CASRGTSGRSEQFF. The DNA of the CDR3 is TGTGCCAGCAGAGGGACTAGCGGGAGATCTGAGCAGTTCTTC. The chain uses TRBV13 and TRBJ2-1, with 14 bases fitting TRBD2. The CDR3 covers 14 residues. Germline V gene sequence: CDR1 PRHDT, CDR2 FYEKMQ (reference sequence). Germline trimming cut 6 bases from V and 9 bases from J; bases unmatched to any gene: 4.

This chain links TRBV27 with TRBJ2-7; 8 nucleotides match TRBD1. Germline CDR1 MNHEY, CDR2 SMNVEV (reference sequence). Germline trimming cut 6 bases from V and 5 bases from J; bases unmatched to any gene: 6. This CDR3 region has 13 residues. The CDR3 bases are TGTGCCAGCAGAGGACAGGGCGGCGACGAGCAGTACTTC. Amino acid sequence: CASRGQGGDEQYF.

This clonotype was counted between two and nine times. The genes are TRBV7-9 and TRBJ2-6; no reliable D call. The germline CDR1 and CDR2 sequences are SEHNR and FQNEAQ (reference sequence). The V end was cut by 5 bases, the J end by 5 bases, with 16 bases between. The CDR3 is 16 amino acids. The CDR3 loop reads CASSPPMSVWANVLTF. CDR3 coding DNA: TGTGCCAGCAGCCCTCCCATGAGTGTTTGGGCCAACGTCCTGACTTTC.